This TCR beta chain was sequenced for a study of T cell clones after liver transplantation. General study findings and limits: In most of the 8 subjects, circulating graft-donor-reactive CD4 TCRbeta sequences fell significantly after transplant.

The CDR3 contains 15 residues. From germline, CDR1 is SGHAT and CDR2 FQNNGV. Trimming stripped 0 bases from V and 4 bases from J, with 12 bases between. This clone was seen many times. Its target is not known. Using immunoSEQ multiplex PCR, the repertoire was profiled, and TCRdb retains in-frame clones only, with some absent. The data show about 51,000 clones, roughly nine tenths seen once. This chain uses TRBV11-2 with TRBJ1-2; D is uncertain. The TCR sequence derives from a human patient who received a liver transplant. Some T cells may be the graft donor's. The specimen comprised CD8+ T cells from blood, sampled 12 months after liver transplant. CDR3 bases: TGTGCCAGCAGCTTAGAGTTATATACTGCCTATGGCTACACCTTC. Its translation is CASSLELYTAYGYTF.